Below, 26 T cell receptor beta chains from the same sample are listed, as sequenced in a study of long-term antiretroviral therapy in people with HIV. immunoSEQ v3.0 was run at survey level. The repertoire was sequenced with immunoSEQ multiplex PCR; TCRdb's copy has only in-frame clones and lacks some. The sample carries around 40,000 clones, around 88% recorded once. The specimen comprised unsorted PBMCs, sampled just before starting antiretroviral therapy. The receptors stem from a woman aged 18-29 years with HIV.

V and J are TRBV18 and TRBJ1-3; no clear D gene. Per germline, CDR1 KGHSH and CDR2 LQKENI. V shed 2 bases and J shed 8 bases, with 16 bases lying between them. This CDR3 has 15 amino acids. CDR3 coding DNA: TGTGCCAGCTCACCAAACCCCGTACCGCCAGACACCATATATTTT. It encodes CASSPNPVPPDTIYF.

CDR3: CASSLVVPGSSGNTIYF. The CDR3 coding sequence is TGTGCCAGCAGCTTAGTCGTTCCAGGGAGCTCTGGAAACACCATATATTTT. The chain is built from TRBV7-2 and TRBJ1-3, with a tentative D call TRBD1 (5 bases). Per the germline V gene, CDR1 is SGHTA and CDR2 is FQGNSA. This CDR3 region has 17 residues. The V end was cut by 1 base, the J end by 0 bases, with 13 bases between.

The count of this clone is one. The gene calls are TRBV19 and TRBJ2-7; 12 nucleotides agree with TRBD2. From germline, CDR1 is LNHDA and CDR2 SQIVND (reference sequence). V shed 1 base and J 3 bases; nucleotides not matched to a gene: 7. The CDR3 loop spans 17 amino acids. The CDR3 sequence is CASSIGTSGIRGYEQYF. DNA for the CDR3: TGTGCCAGTAGTATAGGGACTAGCGGGATACGAGGCTACGAGCAGTACTTC.

This chain uses TRBV19 with TRBJ2-7, with 8 bases identical to TRBD2. This CDR3 is built from 13 residues. Germline-derived CDR1 and CDR2 are LNHDA and SQIVND (reference sequence). With 10 bases clipped from V and 5 bases from J, the junction kept 10 bases outside the gene matches. CDR3 protein: CATRPGGRNEQYF. The CDR3 bases are TGTGCCACCCGTCCGGGGGGGCGCAACGAGCAGTACTTC.

V usage is TRBV27 and J usage is TRBJ2-3; D gene uncertain. The CDR3 is 15 amino acids. Germline V gene lookup returns CDR1 MNHEY and CDR2 SMNVEV (reference sequence). Trimming removed 2 bases at V and 2 bases at J, with 11 bases between. The CDR3 nucleotides read TGTGCCAGCAGTTTAAGGGCTGGGTCCACAGATACGCAGTATTTT. It is translated as CASSLRAGSTDTQYF.

This chain connects TRBV15 to TRBJ2-1; D is unclear. V lost 0 bases to trimming and J lost 9 bases, with 9 bases between them. CDR1 is LNHNV and CDR2 is YYDKDF in the germline V gene (reference sequence). CDR3 length: 13 residues. CDR3 DNA sequence: TGTGCCACCAGCAGAGAGGATAGGGTTGAGCAGTTCTTC. Encoded protein: CATSREDRVEQFF. Together with reference TRBV15 and TRBJ2-1, the CDR3 gives the full variable domain: DAMVIQNPRYQVTQFGKPVTLSCSQTLNHNVMYWYQQKSSQAPKLLFHYYDKDFNNEADTPDNFQSRRPNTSFCFLDIRSPGLGDTAMYLCATSREDRVEQFFGPGTRLTVL.

This rearrangement joins TRBV19 to TRBJ2-7; 8 bases agree with TRBD1. Trimming took 5 bases from V and 1 from J; bases not matched to a gene: 4. CDR3 length equals 14 residues. Germline CDR1 reads LNHDA; CDR2 reads SQIVND (reference sequence). CDR3 coding DNA: TGTGCCAGTAGTGCCGGGACAGGTTCCTACGAGCAGTACTTC. It codes for CASSAGTGSYEQYF.

The rearrangement joins TRBV25-1 to TRBJ1-4; D is ambiguous. The CDR3 is 14 residues long. The germline V and J ends were trimmed by 8 bases and 0 bases, with 10 bases remaining between them. Per the germline V gene, CDR1 is MGHDK and CDR2 is SYGVNS. The CDR3 nucleotides read TGTGCCAGCTCAGACGCAGCAACTAATGAAAAACTGTTTTTT. Translation: CASSDAATNEKLFF.

This chain joins TRBV7-3 and TRBJ2-7; maybe TRBD2 (5 bases). This CDR3 contains 13 residues. Germline lookup yields CDR1 SGHTA and CDR2 FQGTGA. The V gene lost 5 bases and the J gene lost 4 bases, with 12 bases spanning the gap. The CDR3 here is CASSQVAGYEQYF. CDR3 nucleotide sequence: TGTGCCAGCAGCCAAGTGGCGGGTTACGAGCAGTACTTC.

The V and J genes are TRBV6-5 and TRBJ2-4; perhaps D is TRBD1 or TRBD2 (5 bases each). The V end was cut by 2 bases, the J end by 4 bases, with 6 bases between. The CDR3 sequence is 13 residues long. Germline-derived CDR1 and CDR2 are MNHEY and SVGAGI. In DNA, the CDR3 is TGTGCCAGCAGTTACGAGGGGAAAAACATTCAGTACTTC. Protein sequence: CASSYEGKNIQYF.

The J gene is TRBJ2-1, the V gene TRBV30, with a possible D match to TRBD2 (5 bases). This CDR3 has 15 residues. Trimming stripped 4 bases from V and 6 bases from J, with 19 bases between. CDR1 and CDR2 from the germline V gene are GTSNPN and SVGIG (reference sequence). The chain's CDR3 is CAWTWRRTSSNEQFF. The CDR3 DNA reads as TGTGCCTGGACCTGGCGTCGAACTAGTAGCAATGAGCAGTTCTTC.

This clone appeared a single time. The chain uses TRBV5-6 and TRBJ1-4; D ambiguous. The CDR3 covers 14 residues. Germline V gene data show CDR1 as SGHDT and CDR2 as YYEEEE. Deletions cut 0 bases from V and 6 bases from J, with 9 bases between. The CDR3, as DNA: TGTGCCAGCAGCTTGGGGGCCTTCGATGAAAAACTGTTTTTT. It is translated as CASSLGAFDEKLFF.

J is TRBJ2-5 and V is TRBV9; the match to TRBD2 covers 8 bases. Germline V gene lookup returns CDR1 SGDLS and CDR2 YYNGEE. There are 15 residues in the CDR3. The V gene end was trimmed by 2 bases and the J gene end by 5 bases; junction bases not matched to a gene: 8. CDR3: CASSVRAVAGETQYF. In DNA form, the CDR3 reads TGTGCCAGCAGCGTGAGAGCGGTAGCGGGGGAGACCCAGTACTTC.

The chain carries TRBV9 and TRBJ2-1; 12 bases map to TRBD2. Germline V lookup: CDR1 SGDLS, CDR2 YYNGEE. The CDR3 extends over 16 amino acids. V lost 0 bases to trimming and J lost 4 bases; unmatched junction nucleotides: 2. CDR3 sequence (DNA): TGTGCCAGCAGCGTAGGGACTAGCGGGACTTACAATGAGCAGTTCTTC. Protein sequence: CASSVGTSGTYNEQFF.

The chain combines TRBV27 with TRBJ2-5; D is uncertain. The CDR3 sequence is 16 residues long. V was trimmed by 5 bases and J by 4 bases, leaving 20 bases between them. In germline, CDR1 is MNHEY, CDR2 SMNVEV (reference sequence). The CDR3 region has the DNA TGTGCCAGCAGTCTAGGACCACTCAGATCGGGAGAGACCCAGTACTTC. Translated, it gives CASSLGPLRSGETQYF.

The chain employs TRBV9 and TRBJ1-2; the D gene is possibly TRBD1 (5 bases). CDR3 size: 13 residues. The V and J ends lost 0 bases and 8 bases respectively, with 11 bases between them. CDR1 and CDR2 (germline): SGDLS, YYNGEE. The CDR3 DNA is TGTGCCAGCAGCGTAGGAGGGGATCAAGGCTACACCTTC. This sequence encodes CASSVGGDQGYTF.

The rearrangement links TRBV7-6 to TRBJ2-1; D is perhaps TRBD1 (5 bases). The V gene lost 2 bases and the J gene lost 9 bases, with 20 bases spanning the gap. Looked up from germline, CDR1 is SGHVS and CDR2 is FNYEAQ. The CDR3 length is 16 residues. This chain's CDR3 is CASSLLVRASRSEQFF. The CDR3, as DNA: TGTGCCAGCAGCTTACTTGTCAGGGCCTCGAGGAGTGAGCAGTTCTTC.

J is TRBJ2-4 and V is TRBV7-2, with D possibly TRBD2 on 7 matching bases. The CDR3 totals 16 residues. Between the trimmed V and J ends, which lost 6 bases and 0 bases, there was a span of 15 bases. The germline V gene has CDR1 SGHTA and CDR2 FQGNSA. The CDR3 spells CASRGGAQTAKNIQYF. Written as DNA, the CDR3 is TGTGCCAGCAGGGGGGGGGCCCAGACAGCCAAAAACATTCAGTACTTC.

This CDR3 reads CASSSRRGAPYEQYF. The DNA for the CDR3 is TGTGCCAGCAGCTCCCGCCGAGGGGCCCCCTACGAGCAGTACTTC. V usage is TRBV7-2 and J usage is TRBJ2-7; D possibly uses TRBD1 or TRBD2 (5 bases each). V lost 4 bases and J 2 bases, leaving 15 bases between the germline ends. The CDR3 is 15 residues long. Germline values: CDR1 SGHTA, CDR2 FQGNSA. The complete variable domain, with remaining parts taken from reference TRBV7-2 and TRBJ2-7, reads GAGVSQSPSNKVTEKGKDVELRCDPISGHTALYWYRQSLGQGLEFLIYFQGNSAPDKSGLPSDRFSAERTGGSVSTLTIQRTQQEDSAVYLCASSSRRGAPYEQYFGPGTRLTVT.

The chain is built from TRBV7-2 and TRBJ2-7; 11 bases map to TRBD2. This CDR3 contains 15 residues. The junction had 7 bases not matched to a gene; V was cut back by 2 bases and J by 7 bases. Germline CDR1 reads SGHTA; CDR2 reads FQGNSA. For the CDR3, the DNA is TGTGCCAGCAGCTTAAATAGCGGGAGGGCCGGGGAGCAGTACTTC. Translating gives CASSLNSGRAGEQYF.

The chain recombines TRBV18 with TRBJ2-3; 8 nucleotides match TRBD1. Germline assignment: CDR1 KGHSH and CDR2 LQKENI. The CDR3 has 16 amino acids. The V gene end was trimmed by 1 base and the J gene end by 0 bases; junction bases not matched to a gene: 3. CDR3 DNA sequence: TGTGCCAGCTCACCACTGGGACAGGCGAGCACAGATACGCAGTATTTT. Its protein is CASSPLGQASTDTQYF.

The CDR3 region is CASSPMGGEQFF. CDR3 nucleotide sequence: TGTGCCAGCAGCCCAATGGGGGGAGAGCAGTTCTTC. The genes are TRBV7-3 and TRBJ2-1; maybe TRBD2 (6 bases). The CDR3 spans 12 residues. The ends were cut back, 5 bases at V and 10 bases at J, with 12 bases in the middle. The germline CDR1 and CDR2 sequences are SGHTA and FQGTGA.

The chain recombines TRBV5-1 with TRBJ1-5, with TRBD1 matching over 11 bases. The J segment lost 6 bases and the V segment lost 0 bases, leaving 2 bases of the junction unmatched. The CDR3 runs to 15 residues. Germline V gene data show CDR1 as SGHRS and CDR2 as YFSETQ. CDR3: CASSLGTGGVQPQHF. The CDR3 nucleotides are TGCGCCAGCAGCTTGGGGACAGGGGGCGTTCAGCCCCAGCATTTT. Looking up the rest from reference TRBV5-1 and TRBJ1-5 gives the full variable domain: KAGVTQTPRYLIKTRGQQVTLSCSPISGHRSVSWYQQTPGQGLQFLFEYFSETQRNKGNFPGRFSGRQFSNSRSEMNVSTLELGDSALYLCASSLGTGGVQPQHFGDGTRLSIL.

V gene TRBV6-5 combines with J gene TRBJ1-2, with unresolved D. The ends were cut back, 8 bases at V and 0 bases at J, with 10 bases in the middle. The germline V gene encodes CDR1 MNHEY and CDR2 SVGAGI. This CDR3 is 13 amino acids long. CDR3 nucleotides: TGTGCCAGCCGCAGAGCCGCTAACTATGGCTACACCTTC. This gives the protein CASRRAANYGYTF.

This sequence joins TRBV19 and TRBJ2-7; D is undetermined. Per germline, CDR1 LNHDA and CDR2 SQIVND (reference sequence). The length of the CDR3 is 13 residues. The V gene lost 4 bases and the J gene lost 3 bases, with 10 bases spanning the gap. CDR3 nucleotides: TGTGCCAGTAGTACTGGGCAGCACTACGAGCAGTACTTC. It specifies CASSTGQHYEQYF.

This chain connects TRBV6-5 to TRBJ1-2; D not resolved. This CDR3 contains 12 residues. Germline loops: CDR1 MNHEY, CDR2 SVGAGI. V lost 2 bases, J lost 6 bases, and 7 bases lay in between. The CDR3 loop is CASSYGLDGYTF. DNA of the CDR3: TGTGCCAGCAGTTACGGGCTGGATGGCTACACCTTC.